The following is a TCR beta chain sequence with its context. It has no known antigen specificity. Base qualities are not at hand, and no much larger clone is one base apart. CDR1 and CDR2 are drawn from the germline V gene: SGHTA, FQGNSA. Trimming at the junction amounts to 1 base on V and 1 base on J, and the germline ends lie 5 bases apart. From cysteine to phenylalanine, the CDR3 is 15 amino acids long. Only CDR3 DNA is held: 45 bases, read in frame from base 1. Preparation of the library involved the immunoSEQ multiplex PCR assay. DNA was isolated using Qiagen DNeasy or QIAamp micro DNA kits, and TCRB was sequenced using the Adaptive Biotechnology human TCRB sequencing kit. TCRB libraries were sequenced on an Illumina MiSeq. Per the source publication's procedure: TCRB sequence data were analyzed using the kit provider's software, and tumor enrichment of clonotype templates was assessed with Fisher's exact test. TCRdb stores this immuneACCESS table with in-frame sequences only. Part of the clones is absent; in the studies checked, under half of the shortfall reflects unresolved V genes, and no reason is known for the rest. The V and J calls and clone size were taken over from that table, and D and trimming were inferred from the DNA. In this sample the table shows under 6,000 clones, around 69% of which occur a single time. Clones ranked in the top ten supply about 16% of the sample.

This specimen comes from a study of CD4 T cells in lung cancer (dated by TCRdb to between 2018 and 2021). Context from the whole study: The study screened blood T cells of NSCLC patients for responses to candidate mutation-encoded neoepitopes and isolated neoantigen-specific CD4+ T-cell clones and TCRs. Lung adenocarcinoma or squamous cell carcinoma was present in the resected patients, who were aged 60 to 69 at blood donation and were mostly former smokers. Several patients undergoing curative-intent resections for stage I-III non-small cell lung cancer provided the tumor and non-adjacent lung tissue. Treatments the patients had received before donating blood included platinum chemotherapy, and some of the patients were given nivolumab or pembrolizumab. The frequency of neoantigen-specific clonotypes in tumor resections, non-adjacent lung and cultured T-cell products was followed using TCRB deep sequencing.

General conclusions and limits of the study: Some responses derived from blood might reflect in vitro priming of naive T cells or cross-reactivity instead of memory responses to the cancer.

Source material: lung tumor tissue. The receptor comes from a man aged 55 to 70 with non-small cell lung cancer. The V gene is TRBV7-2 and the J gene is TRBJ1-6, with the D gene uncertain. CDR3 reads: CASSLGGSYNSPLHF. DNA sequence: TGTGCCAGCAGCTTAGGCGGGTCCTATAATTCACCCCTCCACTTT.